Presented here are 32 T cell receptor beta chains from one specimen sequenced in a study of blood T cell repertoires in COVID-19. Assay: immunoSEQ multiplex PCR; the TCRdb copy retains only in-frame clones and omits some. The repertoire holds about 280,000 clones, with 88% as singletons. Sequencing was performed on peripheral blood. These receptor sequences come from a young man with active or convalescent COVID-19.

V gene TRBV5-1 combines with J gene TRBJ2-3; 13 nucleotides agree with TRBD2. Germline-derived CDR1 and CDR2 are SGHRS and YFSETQ. Losses at the gene ends were 0 bases for V and 10 bases for J; bases not matched to a gene: 8. This CDR3 comprises 16 residues. CDR3 sequence (DNA): TGCGCCAGCAGCTTGGCCAAGACTAGCGGGGGGTGGGCGCAGTATTTT. Protein: CASSLAKTSGGWAQYF. The full variable domain, its missing parts supplied by reference TRBV5-1 and TRBJ2-3, is KAGVTQTPRYLIKTRGQQVTLSCSPISGHRSVSWYQQTPGQGLQFLFEYFSETQRNKGNFPGRFSGRQFSNSRSEMNVSTLELGDSALYLCASSLAKTSGGWAQYFGPGTRLTVL.

V usage is TRBV4-1 and J usage is TRBJ2-1; TRBD1 aligns across 8 bases. Germline values: CDR1 MGHRA, CDR2 YSYEKL. V lost 3 bases and J lost 2; bases outside the gene matches: 9. The CDR3 runs to 17 residues. The CDR3 DNA is TGCGCCAGCAGCCATGCCCGAGACAGGGGCCCCTACAATGAGCAGTTCTTC. Protein: CASSHARDRGPYNEQFF.

This clone is categorized as medium-sized. The chain employs TRBV6-1 and TRBJ1-4; D is perhaps TRBD1 (6 bases). Germline V CDR1 and CDR2: MNHNS, SASEGT. The CDR3 has 14 amino acids. V was cut by 3 bases and J by 3 bases, with 8 bases left in between. DNA of the CDR3: TGTGCCAGCAGTGATTGGACAGCTAATGAAAAACTGTTTTTT. It encodes CASSDWTANEKLFF.

The CDR3 DNA reads as TGTGCCAGCAGTCCCCCGAGCTCCTACGAGCAGTACTTC. Amino acids: CASSPPSSYEQYF. The chain is built from TRBV12-3 or TRBV12-4 and TRBJ2-7; D uncertain. Trimming took off 5 bases at V and 0 bases at J, with 8 bases between the two ends. The CDR3 covers 13 residues.

This chain joins TRBV2 and TRBJ2-7; 8 positions agree with TRBD1. The trim removed 4 bases at V and 3 bases at J, leaving 8 bases unmatched. The CDR3 has 15 amino acids. Germline CDR1 reads SNHLY; CDR2 reads FYNNEI. The DNA of the CDR3 is TGTGCCAGCAGTGGCCGGGACAGGTTAAACTACGAGCAGTACTTC. It yields the protein CASSGRDRLNYEQYF.

The chain joins TRBV19 to TRBJ1-3; D not certain. Germline V lookup: CDR1 LNHDA, CDR2 SQIVND (reference sequence). The ends were cut back, 3 bases at V and 9 bases at J, with 18 bases in the middle. CDR3 length equals 15 residues. In nucleotides, the CDR3 is TGTGCCAGTAGTATGGCTTCCGGGAGCGGAGGCACCATATATTTT. Its translation is CASSMASGSGGTIYF.

The chain has TRBV6-5 and TRBJ1-5; 7 bases align to TRBD1. CDR1 MNHEY and CDR2 SVGAGI come from the germline V gene. The CDR3 runs 12 residues. Trimming cost V 7 bases and J 6 bases; bases outside gene matches: 3. CDR3 loop: CASTTGAQPQHF. CDR3 in DNA: TGTGCCAGCACCACAGGGGCTCAGCCCCAGCATTTT.

This clone appeared a single time. The chain joins TRBV19 to TRBJ1-3, with 7 bases lining up with TRBD1. Germline-derived CDR1 and CDR2 are LNHDA and SQIVND (reference sequence). The CDR3 contains 16 residues. Losses at the gene ends were 3 bases for V and 0 bases for J; bases not matched to a gene: 5. The DNA for the CDR3 is TGTGCCAGTAGTATCGGACAGGTTAACTCTGGAAACACCATATATTTT. Amino acids: CASSIGQVNSGNTIYF.

This sequence joins TRBV7-8 and TRBJ2-4; TRBD2 might be the D (6 bases). The germline CDR1 and CDR2 sequences are SGHVS and FQNEAQ. V shed 0 bases and J shed 7 bases, with 19 bases lying between them. The CDR3 spans 17 residues. The DNA for the CDR3 is TGTGCCAGCAGCTTAGCCCCGGGACTCTGGGGCCGGAACATTCAGTACTTC. Amino acid sequence: CASSLAPGLWGRNIQYF.

This chain links TRBV5-8 with TRBJ1-1, with no clear D. This CDR3 has 14 amino acids. Germline values: CDR1 SGHTS, CDR2 YDEGEE. V lost 0 bases to trimming and J lost 2 bases, with 8 bases between them. For the CDR3, the DNA is TGTGCCAGCAGCTTGGTCGGTGCTAACACTGAAGCTTTCTTT. This gives the protein CASSLVGANTEAFF.

The chain is built from TRBV6-6 and TRBJ1-2, with D possibly being TRBD1 (5 bases). The CDR3 sequence is 14 residues long. In germline, CDR1 is MNHNY, CDR2 SVGAGI (reference sequence). Deletions cut 7 bases from V and 4 bases from J, with 16 bases between. The CDR3 bases are TGTGCCAGCACGATAGGGGAATCGGGCTATGGCTACACCTTC. This codes for CASTIGESGYGYTF.

This clone has just one count. The V and J genes are TRBV19 and TRBJ2-7; tentatively, D is TRBD1 (5 bases). CDR1 and CDR2 from the germline V gene are LNHDA and SQIVND (reference sequence). There are 14 residues in the CDR3. Trimming left V 2 bases short and J 2 bases short, with 10 bases between. Written as DNA, the CDR3 is TGTGCCAGTAGTATATCAGGGCAGACCTACGAGCAGTACTTC. Its protein is CASSISGQTYEQYF.

The chain has TRBV29-1 and TRBJ2-7; possibly TRBD2 for D (6 bases). V dropped 4 bases and J dropped 7 bases, with 14 bases sitting between them. Germline V gene lookup returns CDR1 SQVTM and CDR2 ANQGSEA. This CDR3 contains 12 residues. The CDR3 loop is CSVGDSLEEQYF. The CDR3 DNA reads TGCAGCGTTGGGGACTCGTTGGAAGAGCAGTACTTC.

Written as DNA, the CDR3 is TGTGCCAGCAGCTCCGTTAATGGGGGCGGCTACGAGCAGTACTTC. As protein: CASSSVNGGGYEQYF. This chain joins TRBV7-2 and TRBJ2-7; D is perhaps TRBD1 (6 bases). This CDR3 region has 15 residues. The V end lost 4 bases, the J end lost 3 bases, and 16 bases lay between the germline ends. CDR1 and CDR2 from the germline V gene are SGHTA and FQGNSA.

The chain has TRBV4-1 and TRBJ2-1, with TRBD2 matching 9 bases. The CDR3 spans 15 residues. Germline CDR1 and CDR2: MGHRA and YSYEKL. With V trimmed by 3 bases and J by 4 bases, 4 bases remained unmatched. CDR3 residues: CASSQGLAGYNEQFF. The CDR3 DNA reads TGCGCCAGCAGCCAGGGCCTAGCGGGGTACAATGAGCAGTTCTTC.

The chain joins TRBV6-5 to TRBJ2-3; D gene ambiguous. V gave up 0 bases and J gave up 2 bases, with 3 bases separating them. Germline V CDR1 and CDR2: MNHEY, SVGAGI. The CDR3 has 13 residues. The CDR3 sequence: CASSYSSTDTQYF. The CDR3 DNA sequence: TGTGCCAGCAGTTACTCCTCCACAGATACGCAGTATTTT.

The chain carries TRBV7-9 and TRBJ2-5; TRBD2 aligns across 7 bases. Per the germline V gene, CDR1 is SEHNR and CDR2 is FQNEAQ (reference sequence). CDR3 length: 14 residues. After removal of 6 bases from V and 4 bases from J, the junction contained 8 bases not matched to a gene. The chain's CDR3 is CASRPRGDRETQYF. CDR3 in DNA: TGTGCCAGCAGGCCCCGGGGGGATAGAGAGACCCAGTACTTC.

V is TRBV7-2 and J is TRBJ1-2; tentatively, D is TRBD1 (6 bases). Deletions cut 2 bases from V and 2 bases from J, with 15 bases between. From germline, CDR1 is SGHTA and CDR2 FQGNSA. The CDR3 has 16 residues. The CDR3, as DNA: TGTGCCAGCAGCTTACTGAGGCAGGGGACGAACTATGGCTACACCTTC. The encoded protein is CASSLLRQGTNYGYTF. The full variable domain, with the rest looked up from reference TRBV7-2 and TRBJ1-2, is GAGVSQSPSNKVTEKGKDVELRCDPISGHTALYWYRQSLGQGLEFLIYFQGNSAPDKSGLPSDRFSAERTGGSVSTLTIQRTQQEDSAVYLCASSLLRQGTNYGYTFGSGTRLTVV.

The chain combines TRBV11-2 with TRBJ1-2, with 7 bases identical to TRBD1. The CDR3 length is 17 residues. CDR1 SGHAT and CDR2 FQNNGV come from the germline V gene. V lost 1 base, J lost 0 bases, and 8 bases stayed unmatched. The CDR3 loop reads CASSLAWGQPSNYGYTF. The CDR3 DNA sequence: TGTGCCAGCAGCTTAGCATGGGGACAGCCTTCTAACTATGGCTACACCTTC.

The J gene is TRBJ2-1, the V gene TRBV5-8; D gene uncertain. Trimming removed 4 bases at V and 7 bases at J, with 15 bases between. CDR1 and CDR2 (germline): SGHTS, YDEGEE. This CDR3 has 14 amino acids. Here the CDR3 DNA reads TGTGCCAGCAGCGCCTTAGGCGAGGCTAATGAGCAGTTCTTC. This sequence encodes CASSALGEANEQFF.

This clone was found a few times. The same CDR3 can be traced to other DNA sequences in this sample. The V and J genes are TRBV5-6 and TRBJ1-1; D gene unclear. This CDR3 has 13 residues. CDR1 and CDR2 from the germline V gene are SGHDT and YYEEEE. The V end lost 0 bases, the J end lost 1 base, and 4 bases lay between the germline ends. CDR3 nucleotides: TGTGCCAGCAGCTTGGGCGGGAACACTGAAGCTTTCTTT. This gives the protein CASSLGGNTEAFF.

CDR3 sequence: CASSTGTGVTGELFF. As DNA, the CDR3 is TGTGCCAGCAGTACAGGGACGGGTGTTACCGGGGAGCTGTTTTTT. The rearrangement joins TRBV5-6 to TRBJ2-2; a weak D match, TRBD1 (6 bases). Trimming removed 5 bases from V and 5 bases from J, with 16 bases in between. In germline, CDR1 is SGHDT, CDR2 YYEEEE. The CDR3 length is 15 residues.

The chain couples TRBV9 to TRBJ2-5; 10 positions agree with TRBD2. Germline V lookup: CDR1 SGDLS, CDR2 YYNGEE. CDR3 length: 16 residues. J was trimmed by 5 bases and V by 0 bases; bases with no gene match: 7. The CDR3 is CASSVAASGGVETQYF. CDR3 DNA: TGTGCCAGCAGCGTAGCGGCCAGCGGGGGGGTGGAGACCCAGTACTTC.

This clone was found a few times. CDR3 nucleotides: TGTGCCAGCAGTTTGACTCGGTCGCAGGGGGTGGGCTATGGCTACACCTTC. Encoded protein: CASSLTRSQGVGYGYTF. This chain uses TRBV27 with TRBJ1-2, with TRBD1 identical over 7 bases. Per the germline V gene, CDR1 is MNHEY and CDR2 is SMNVEV (reference sequence). The CDR3 extends over 17 amino acids. The ends lost 3 bases at V and 4 bases at J; junction bases unmatched: 14.

This chain uses TRBV24-1 with TRBJ1-5; TRBD1 might be the D (6 bases). V gave up 8 bases and J gave up 2 bases, with 24 bases separating them. The CDR3 covers 18 residues. CDR1 KGHDR and CDR2 SFDVKD come from the germline V gene. The CDR3 nucleotides read TGTGCCACCACCCCGATCGGGGCAGGGGTTGGAGGCAATCAGCCCCAGCATTTT. It yields the protein CATTPIGAGVGGNQPQHF.

This clone was seen a single time. The gene calls are TRBV5-5 and TRBJ2-2; D perhaps matches TRBD2 (6 bases). Germline V CDR1 and CDR2: SGHKS, YYEKEE (reference sequence). The CDR3 contains 16 residues. The germline V and J ends were trimmed by 1 base and 0 bases, with 10 bases remaining between them. As DNA, the CDR3 is TGTGCCAGCAGCTTGAGGAGGGACTCGAACACCGGGGAGCTGTTTTTT. It specifies CASSLRRDSNTGELFF. The whole variable domain, remainder taken from reference TRBV5-5 and TRBJ2-2, is DAGVTQSPTHLIKTRGQQVTLRCSPISGHKSVSWYQQVLGQGPQFIFQYYEKEERGRGNFPDRFSARQFPNYSSELNVNALLLGDSALYLCASSLRRDSNTGELFFGEGSRLTVL.

The chain is built from TRBV27 and TRBJ2-1; perhaps TRBD1 as D (6 bases). CDR1 and CDR2 (germline): MNHEY, SMNVEV (reference sequence). Deletions cut 3 bases from V and 0 bases from J, with 15 bases between. This CDR3 region has 17 residues. The DNA of the CDR3 is TGTGCCAGCAGTTTCGCAACCGGGACAACCTCCTACAATGAGCAGTTCTTC. Translation gives CASSFATGTTSYNEQFF.

The genes are TRBV19 and TRBJ1-5; D is ambiguous. Trimming left V 1 base short and J 6 bases short, with 7 bases between. This CDR3 is 13 amino acids long. Per the germline V gene, CDR1 is LNHDA and CDR2 is SQIVND (reference sequence). CDR3 sequence: CASSIAVSQPQHF. CDR3 sequence (DNA): TGTGCCAGTAGTATAGCGGTGAGTCAGCCCCAGCATTTT.

The rearrangement uses TRBV21-1 and TRBJ1-6. TRBV21-1 is an annotated pseudogene. The CDR3 runs to 18 residues. CDR3: CASSKARGPSSYNSPLHF. The CDR3 coding sequence is TGTGCCAGCAGCAAAGCGCGGGGCCCCAGCTCCTATAATTCACCCCTCCACTTT.

V and J are TRBV6-6 and TRBJ2-7; 11 bases match TRBD1. The CDR3 length is 15 residues. V trimming: 9 bases; J trimming: 5 bases; junction bases outside the gene matches: 12. Germline V CDR1 and CDR2: MNHNY, SVGAGI (reference sequence). Here the CDR3 DNA reads TGTGCCAGTCAAACCGGGACAGGGGGTAAAAACGAGCAGTACTTC. It specifies CASQTGTGGKNEQYF.

The table lists this clone with a few counts. The CDR3 DNA is TGTGCCAGCCAAGGGGACAAGGAACAGCTCGGAAGCAATCAGCCCCAGCATTTT. Translated: CASQGDKEQLGSNQPQHF. The chain joins TRBV2 to TRBJ1-5, with a tentative D call TRBD1 (6 bases). V was trimmed by 8 bases and J by 1 base, leaving 24 bases between them. This CDR3 has 18 residues. Germline assignment: CDR1 SNHLY and CDR2 FYNNEI.

The rearrangement uses TRBV5-1 and TRBJ2-7; 11 nucleotides line up with TRBD1. Per the germline V gene, CDR1 is SGHRS and CDR2 is YFSETQ. The CDR3 has 14 residues. V shed 7 bases, J shed 3 bases, and the junction held 6 bases outside the gene matches. The DNA of the CDR3 is TGCGCCAGCCGCGGACAGGGGGCATACTACGAGCAGTACTTC. Encoded protein: CASRGQGAYYEQYF.